This entry lists 6 T cell receptor beta chains sequenced from one sample in a study of blood T cell repertoires in COVID-19. Measured with immunoSEQ multiplex PCR; TCRdb has only the in-frame clones, and not every one. Here the sample spans about 140,000 clones, approximately 84% being singletons. Sequencing input: peripheral blood. Source of these receptors: an older woman with acute or convalescent COVID-19.

The gene calls are TRBV29-1 and TRBJ1-2; D ambiguous. Germline-derived CDR1 and CDR2 are SQVTM and ANQGSEA. The CDR3 is 13 residues long. V dropped 4 bases and J dropped 4 bases, with 13 bases sitting between them. In DNA form, the CDR3 reads TGCAGCGTTGGGTGGGGAGTAGGCTATGGCTACACCTTC. It translates to CSVGWGVGYGYTF.

The DNA for the CDR3 is TGTGCCATCAGTGCTGCCGGAGGCGAGCAGTACTTC. Its translation: CAISAAGGEQYF. The chain is built from TRBV10-3 and TRBJ2-7; TRBD2 might be the D (5 bases). V lost 4 bases and J lost 6, with 10 bases in between. Looked up from germline, CDR1 is ENHRY and CDR2 is SYGVKD. The CDR3 sequence is 12 residues long.

J is TRBJ1-1 and V is TRBV2, with TRBD1 matching 8 bases. Unmatched junction bases numbered 8, after V lost 6 bases and J lost 5 bases. CDR3 length equals 14 residues. Germline V gives CDR1 SNHLY, CDR2 FYNNEI. The CDR3 is CASRLRGPVTEAFF. The CDR3 nucleotides read TGTGCCAGCAGACTCAGGGGGCCAGTGACTGAAGCTTTCTTT.

The genes are TRBV29-1 and TRBJ2-2; 9 positions agree with TRBD1. The CDR3 has 14 residues. The germline gives CDR1 SQVTM, CDR2 ANQGSEA. J lost 5 bases, V lost 3 bases, and 4 bases had no gene match. DNA for the CDR3: TGCAGCGTTGATTCTGGACAGGGGACCGGGGAGCTGTTTTTT. Its translation: CSVDSGQGTGELFF.

The rearrangement joins TRBV30 to TRBJ1-4; D uncertain. The CDR3 loop spans 14 amino acids. The germline V gene encodes CDR1 GTSNPN and CDR2 SVGIG (reference sequence). Trimming took 3 bases from V and 7 from J, leaving 15 bases between them. CDR3 loop: CAWSWTLGGEKLFF. DNA for the CDR3: TGTGCCTGGAGCTGGACGCTCGGAGGTGAAAAACTGTTTTTT.

The rearrangement uses TRBV2 and TRBJ1-2, with 7 bases lining up with TRBD1. This CDR3 is built from 12 residues. Per the germline V gene, CDR1 is SNHLY and CDR2 is FYNNEI. The ends lost 7 bases at V and 4 bases at J; junction bases unmatched: 3. CDR3 sequence: CASKGQPYGYTF. The CDR3 nucleotides are TGTGCCAGCAAGGGACAGCCCTATGGCTACACCTTC.